This T cell receptor (beta chain) stems from a study of response to subunit inactivated influenza vaccine (dated by TCRdb to between 2018 and 2020). Study-wide context: Deep quantitative T cell receptor repertoire profiling was used in the study to track responses to a trivalent subunit inactivated influenza vaccine.

The library was built by means of RT-PCR. This sample was sequenced with an Illumina HiSeq 2500. Clones were called with MiXCR by TCRdb after fastp trimmed the public reads at Q25, and only in-frame beta chains were retained. Every CDR3 protein is listed once, alongside the most common genes and DNA of its rows. The sample table contains about 540,000 distinct CDR3 sequences; only one count was recorded for 20% to 25% of them. The ten largest clonotypes hold 2.5% to 3% of the sample. Summary of the overall study and its limitations: The authors proposed that each seasonal influenza vaccination may bring in only a limited number of new T cells.

Ends trimmed: V by 6 bases, J by 6 bases; bases unmatched to a gene: 7. From the cysteine through the phenylalanine, the CDR3 covers 14 amino acids. Only CDR3 DNA is held: 42 bases, read in frame from base 1. The CDR1 and CDR2 encoded by the germline V gene (reference sequence) are MNHEY and SMNVEV. In its sample, this clonotype was seen a few times. No cognate antigen has been identified for it. Base-call qualities are not available, and no considerably larger clone is one nucleotide away. The same sample was also used in a study of T cells expressing NK-cell markers. As that second study puts it: The TCR beta cDNA libraries were made using 5'RACE template switching, a step that added both a universal primer site and unique molecular identifiers. Fewer than ten donors provided sorted CD3+CD56+NKG2C+, CD3+CD56+NKG2C- and CD3+CD56-NKG2C+ T-cell subsets, whose TCR beta-chain repertoires were profiled. Seven of the eight sequenced donors were HCMV-seropositive and one was HCMV-seronegative. In several experiments an anti-gammadeltaTCR antibody was added to restrict sorting to alphabetaTCR-expressing T cells. In over 5 donors, the dominant CD3+CD56+NKG2C+ clonotypes were among the top 10 CD8+ clonotypes and accounted for about 1.0-7.5% of CD8+ T cells. Those dominant clonotypes were again the most abundant among CD3+CD56-NKG2C+ cells in several donors, at about 28.3-60.1%. Whether the expanded NKG2C-expressing T cell clones were specific for HCMV antigens remained unclear. The study sequenced eight donors, all healthy volunteers chosen at random: three men and five women. HCMV serostatus was determined by detecting HCMV-specific IgG in serum with a commercial ELISA kit. Peripheral blood mononuclear cells were isolated from blood by Ficoll density gradient centrifugation. Magnetic immunoseparation with Miltenyi isolation kits was used to isolate CD4+ and CD8+ T cells from PBMC. cDNA synthesis was primed from the TCR beta constant segment, followed by two successive PCR amplification steps. Sequencing of the libraries produced 2 x 150 bp reads on Illumina HiSeq 2000/2500, MiSeq or NextSeq. MIGEC was used to demultiplex reads and group reads by UMI, and MiTCR was used to assemble and quantify clonotypes. To exclude erroneous sequences, any TCR cDNA sequence not supported by at least two reads was discarded. Downstream repertoire analysis used the tcR package, and clonotypes were matched across fractions by CDR3 nucleotide sequence plus V segment. VDJmatch was used to annotate antigen specificity against VDJdb, with one amino acid substitution in CDR3 allowed.

The V gene is TRBV27 and the J gene is TRBJ2-7; TRBD1 matches 11 bases in the middle. Material: CD4+ T cells sorted from PBMCs, obtained 11 to 12 days after vaccination. The sequence derives from a man aged 50-59 years who received an inactivated influenza vaccine. Donor details come from another sample of the same person, matched by shared clones. The DNA sequence is TGTGCCAGCAGGCGTGGACAGGGGGCAAGCGAGCAGTACTTC. This yields the protein CASRRGQGASEQYF.